What follows are 29 T cell receptor beta chains derived from one specimen sequenced in a study of CD8+ T cells in alopecia areata. Once RNA had been extracted, it was reverse transcribed into cDNA to act as the sequencing template. Produced via immunoSEQ multiplex PCR; TCRdb's table is partial and in-frame only. The sample has 90,000 to 120,000 clones, roughly 84% seen once. Treatment noted: oral pan-JAK inhibitor, 5-10 mg twice daily. The sequenced sample was CD8+ T cells sorted from blood, obtained at week 24, from a patient treated with tofacitinib. The receptors originated from a human donor with alopecia areata.

The rearrangement links TRBV9 to TRBJ2-5; 13 nucleotides align to TRBD2. Trimming removed 3 bases from V and 2 bases from J; junction bases left unmatched: 7. Germline CDR1 and CDR2: SGDLS and YYNGEE. The CDR3 extends over 17 amino acids. The CDR3 nucleotides read TGTGCCAGCAGCGCCTTTACTAGCGGGGGGGTTCAAGAGACCCAGTACTTC. Translation gives CASSAFTSGGVQETQYF.

The chain joins TRBV19 to TRBJ2-5; TRBD2 matches 8 bases. Germline V gene lookup returns CDR1 LNHDA and CDR2 SQIVND (reference sequence). This CDR3 spans 15 amino acids. V shed 6 bases and J 1 base; nucleotides not matched to a gene: 7. Written as DNA, the CDR3 is TGTGCCAGTAGCCTGGCGGGGGGACTCCAAGAGACCCAGTACTTC. Translating gives CASSLAGGLQETQYF.

The chain links TRBV29-1 to TRBJ2-6, with 9 bases aligning to TRBD1. Looked up from germline, CDR1 is SQVTM and CDR2 is ANQGSEA. The CDR3 loop spans 16 amino acids. Unmatched junction bases numbered 8, after V lost 8 bases and J lost 0 bases. CDR3 loop: CSLRDRESSGANVLTF. The CDR3 coding sequence is TGCAGCCTTCGGGACAGGGAAAGCTCTGGGGCCAACGTCCTGACTTTC. The full variable domain, its missing parts supplied by reference TRBV29-1 and TRBJ2-6, is SAVISQKPSRDICQRGTSLTIQCQVDSQVTMMFWYRQQPGQSLTLIATANQGSEATYESGFVIDKFPISRPNLTFSTLTVSNMSPEDSSIYLCSLRDRESSGANVLTFGAGSRLTVL.

V usage is TRBV29-1 and J usage is TRBJ2-1; no firm D call. The CDR3 is 11 residues long. V shed 3 bases and J shed 5 bases, with 5 bases lying between them. The germline gives CDR1 SQVTM, CDR2 ANQGSEA. The CDR3 is CSVDSNNEQFF. The CDR3 DNA is TGCAGCGTTGACAGCAACAATGAGCAGTTCTTC.

This clone was observed a few times. The V and J genes are TRBV7-9 and TRBJ2-3, with D unresolved. The CDR3 extends over 16 amino acids. Deletions cut 2 bases from V and 0 bases from J, with 12 bases between. Per germline, CDR1 SEHNR and CDR2 FQNEAQ (reference sequence). The CDR3 here is CASSLSVGPSTDTQYF. CDR3 DNA sequence: TGTGCCAGCAGCTTATCGGTAGGGCCAAGCACAGATACGCAGTATTTT.

V usage is TRBV20-1 and J usage is TRBJ2-1; D is ambiguous. This CDR3 has 11 amino acids. The ends were cut back, 6 bases at V and 10 bases at J, with 13 bases in the middle. Germline values: CDR1 DFQATT, CDR2 SNEGSKA (reference sequence). CDR3 region: CSARTSGEQFF. CDR3 DNA: TGCAGTGCCCGCACCTCCGGGGAGCAGTTCTTC.

This sequence joins TRBV4-3 and TRBJ1-1; TRBD1 aligns across 7 bases. Germline lookup yields CDR1 LGHNA and CDR2 YSLEER. This CDR3 spans 14 amino acids. With 2 bases clipped from V and 4 bases from J, the junction kept 4 bases outside the gene matches. The CDR3 here is CASSQTTGFTEAFF. In DNA form, the CDR3 reads TGCGCCAGCAGCCAAACGACAGGGTTCACTGAAGCTTTCTTT.

Note on this clone: The sample contains more than one DNA sequence encoding this CDR3. This chain joins TRBV25-1 and TRBJ2-5; 8 bases line up with TRBD2. The junction had 11 bases not matched to a gene; V was cut back by 3 bases and J by 5 bases. The CDR3 consists of 16 residues. From germline, CDR1 is MGHDK and CDR2 SYGVNS. The CDR3 reads CASSDRAGLDVETQYF. DNA for the CDR3: TGTGCCAGCAGTGACAGGGCGGGACTAGACGTCGAGACCCAGTACTTC. Full variable domain (remainder filled in from reference TRBV25-1 and TRBJ2-5): EADIYQTPRYLVIGTGKKITLECSQTMGHDKMYWYQQDPGMELHLIHYSYGVNSTEKGDLSSESTVSRIRTEHFPLTLESARPSHTSQYLCASSDRAGLDVETQYFGPGTRLLVL.

This chain uses TRBV5-5 with TRBJ1-4, with 8 bases aligning to TRBD1. The CDR3 contains 15 residues. V shed 4 bases, J shed 7 bases, and the junction held 9 bases outside the gene matches. Per germline, CDR1 SGHKS and CDR2 YYEKEE (reference sequence). The CDR3 spells CASSPGQGRGEKLFF. CDR3 bases: TGTGCCAGCAGCCCCGGACAGGGTAGGGGTGAAAAACTGTTTTTT.

CDR3 DNA sequence: TGCGCCAGCAGCTACACAGATACGCAGTATTTT. This gives the protein CASSYTDTQYF. V is TRBV4-1 and J is TRBJ2-3; D not resolved. The ends were cut back, 5 bases at V and 2 bases at J, with 2 bases in the middle. The germline V gene has CDR1 MGHRA and CDR2 YSYEKL. The CDR3 is 11 residues long.

V gene TRBV29-1 combines with J gene TRBJ2-7; D gene uncertain. CDR3 length: 11 amino acids. The germline V gene has CDR1 SQVTM and CDR2 ANQGSEA. V lost 4 bases and J 5 bases, leaving 9 bases between the germline ends. CDR3 sequence reads: CSVGSWDEQYF. CDR3 in DNA: TGCAGCGTTGGATCGTGGGACGAGCAGTACTTC.

V usage is TRBV29-1 and J usage is TRBJ1-4; D gene uncertain. Trimming stripped 4 bases from V and 0 bases from J, with 12 bases between. Germline values: CDR1 SQVTM, CDR2 ANQGSEA. This CDR3 has 15 residues. Written as DNA, the CDR3 is TGCAGCGTTGGTACAGACGTGGCAACTAATGAAAAACTGTTTTTT. This encodes CSVGTDVATNEKLFF.

V is TRBV5-4 and J is TRBJ2-7, with a possible D match to TRBD1 (5 bases). The germline gives CDR1 SGHNT, CDR2 YYREEE (reference sequence). V was shortened by 0 bases and J by 2 bases, with 9 bases between the two germline ends. This CDR3 has 14 amino acids. The CDR3 here is CASSLATGAYEQYF. The CDR3 DNA reads TGTGCCAGCAGCTTGGCCACAGGCGCCTACGAGCAGTACTTC.

The gene calls are TRBV6-4 and TRBJ2-6, with D unclear. Germline CDR1 and CDR2: MRHNA and SNTAGT. This CDR3 is built from 17 residues. V lost 0 bases, J lost 0 bases, and 9 bases lay in between. As DNA, the CDR3 is TGTGCCAGCAGTGACTCTGTCGTGCCCTCTGGGGCCAACGTCCTGACTTTC. This gives the protein CASSDSVVPSGANVLTF.

The chain is built from TRBV12-5 and TRBJ2-4; D may be TRBD1 (6 bases). V was clipped by 1 base and J by 8 bases, with 15 bases between them. Germline V gene data show CDR1 as LGHNT and CDR2 as FRNRAP. The CDR3 spans 15 residues. The CDR3 loop is CASGLAGQREHIQYF. CDR3 nucleotide sequence: TGTGCTAGTGGTTTGGCGGGACAAAGGGAGCACATTCAGTACTTC.

This clone was recorded once. The rearrangement uses TRBV4-1 and TRBJ2-7, with a weak D call TRBD1 (6 bases). The length of the CDR3 is 15 residues. Germline V gives CDR1 MGHRA, CDR2 YSYEKL. Between the trimmed V and J ends, which lost 0 bases and 3 bases, there was a span of 12 bases. The DNA of the CDR3 is TGCGCCAGCAGCCAAGAGCTCAGGGGTTTCTACGAGCAGTACTTC. Translation: CASSQELRGFYEQYF.

This chain uses TRBV2 with TRBJ2-7; D is possibly TRBD1 (5 bases). Germline values: CDR1 SNHLY, CDR2 FYNNEI. V was trimmed by 6 bases and J by 5 bases, leaving 14 bases between them. This CDR3 comprises 13 residues. Here the CDR3 reads CASSRTSGNEQYF. CDR3 DNA sequence: TGTGCCAGCAGCCGAACCTCAGGGAACGAGCAGTACTTC.

The rearrangement uses TRBV19 and TRBJ2-7; D ambiguous. CDR3 length equals 15 residues. V shed 3 bases and J shed 0 bases, with 12 bases lying between them. Germline V gives CDR1 LNHDA, CDR2 SQIVND (reference sequence). CDR3 region: CASSIEGSTSYEQYF. Here the CDR3 DNA reads TGTGCCAGTAGTATTGAAGGTTCAACCTCCTACGAGCAGTACTTC. The full variable domain, completed using reference TRBV19 and TRBJ2-7, is DGGITQSPKYLFRKEGQNVTLSCEQNLNHDAMYWYRQDPGQGLRLIYYSQIVNDFQKGDIAEGYSVSREKKESFPLTVTSAQKNPTAFYLCASSIEGSTSYEQYFGPGTRLTVT.

V and J are TRBV6-1 and TRBJ2-3; D possibly uses TRBD1 or TRBD2 (5 bases each). V gave up 7 bases and J gave up 7 bases, with 18 bases separating them. Germline lookup yields CDR1 MNHNS and CDR2 SASEGT. This CDR3 spans 14 amino acids. CDR3 residues: CASKEDTGENTQYF. The CDR3 bases are TGTGCCAGCAAGGAGGATACAGGAGAGAATACGCAGTATTTT.

This chain uses TRBV27 with TRBJ2-7, with a weak D call TRBD2 (6 bases). Germline V gene sequence: CDR1 MNHEY, CDR2 SMNVEV (reference sequence). The CDR3 is made up of 14 amino acids. V was shortened by 5 bases and J by 1 base, with 12 bases between the two germline ends. Written as DNA, the CDR3 is TGTGCCAGCAGTCAAGGCCGGGGGTCCTACGAGCAGTACTTC. Translating gives CASSQGRGSYEQYF.

The J gene is TRBJ2-7, the V gene TRBV12-5, with D perhaps TRBD2 (6 bases). V lost 0 bases to trimming and J lost 10 bases, with 16 bases between them. The CDR3 covers 14 residues. The germline V gene has CDR1 LGHNT and CDR2 FRNRAP. The CDR3 sequence: CASGLVRWRRAQYF. The CDR3 DNA reads as TGTGCTAGTGGTTTGGTACGGTGGCGGAGGGCCCAGTACTTC. Using reference TRBV12-5 and TRBJ2-7 for the parts outside the CDR3, the full variable domain is DARVTQTPRHKVTEMGQEVTMRCQPILGHNTVFWYRQTMMQGLELLAYFRNRAPLDDSGMPKDRFSAEMPDATLATLKIQPSEPRDSAVYFCASGLVRWRRAQYFGPGTRLTVT.

The chain carries TRBV27 and TRBJ1-2; TRBD1 is a possible D gene (5 bases). CDR1 and CDR2 from the germline V gene are MNHEY and SMNVEV (reference sequence). V lost 5 bases and J 1 base, leaving 17 bases between the germline ends. This CDR3 has 16 residues. The CDR3 DNA reads TGTGCCAGCAGTCCCGCGGGGGAGTTCCTTAACTATGGCTACACCTTC. As protein: CASSPAGEFLNYGYTF.

The chain uses TRBV27 and TRBJ2-7; 8 bases match TRBD2. Germline lookup yields CDR1 MNHEY and CDR2 SMNVEV (reference sequence). The J segment lost 0 bases and the V segment lost 8 bases, leaving 6 bases of the junction unmatched. The CDR3 covers 14 residues. The CDR3: CASRSGGFSYEQYF. The CDR3 DNA reads TGTGCCAGCCGATCGGGGGGGTTCTCCTACGAGCAGTACTTC.

Concerning this clone: This specimen includes other DNA sequences encoding the same CDR3. The chain joins TRBV10-3 to TRBJ1-1; D not certain. V was trimmed by 2 bases and J by 0 bases, leaving 4 bases between them. From germline, CDR1 is ENHRY and CDR2 SYGVKD. There are 13 residues in the CDR3. The CDR3: CAISEGLNTEAFF. As DNA, the CDR3 is TGTGCCATCAGTGAGGGGCTGAACACTGAAGCTTTCTTT.

As regards this clone: The same CDR3 can be traced to other DNA sequences in this sample. This chain links TRBV15 with TRBJ2-7; D perhaps matches TRBD2 (6 bases). CDR3 length equals 14 residues. CDR1 and CDR2 (germline): LNHNV, YYDKDF (reference sequence). V was cut by 0 bases and J by 1 base, with 7 bases left in between. CDR3 amino acids: CATSRDRGSYEQYF. The CDR3 DNA follows: TGTGCCACCAGCAGAGATCGGGGGTCCTACGAGCAGTACTTC.

V and J are TRBV28 and TRBJ2-1; 7 positions agree with TRBD2. J was trimmed by 4 bases and V by 2 bases; bases with no gene match: 5. The CDR3 covers 15 residues. Germline values: CDR1 MDHEN, CDR2 SYDVKM. CDR3 DNA sequence: TGTGCCAGCAGTTTAGGGGGGGGGAAATACAATGAGCAGTTCTTC. Its translation is CASSLGGGKYNEQFF.

The V gene is TRBV6-5, the J gene TRBJ2-7; tentative D call: TRBD2 (5 bases). This CDR3 contains 11 residues. Germline CDR1 reads MNHEY; CDR2 reads SVGAGI. Deletions cut 5 bases from V and 12 bases from J, with 14 bases between. In nucleotides, the CDR3 is TGTGCCAGCAGTGGAGGCGGTGAAATGTACTTC. It translates to CASSGGGEMYF.

The genes are TRBV28 and TRBJ2-3; a weak D match, TRBD1 (5 bases). The CDR3 contains 13 residues. V lost 2 bases, J lost 4 bases, and 7 bases lay in between. Germline assignment: CDR1 MDHEN and CDR2 SYDVKM. CDR3 loop: CASSLAGPDTQYF. Here the CDR3 DNA reads TGTGCCAGCAGTTTAGCAGGGCCAGATACGCAGTATTTT.

J is TRBJ2-1 and V is TRBV5-6; D may be TRBD1 (6 bases). The germline CDR1 and CDR2 sequences are SGHDT and YYEEEE. The CDR3 contains 15 residues. The germline V and J ends were trimmed by 0 bases and 1 base, with 8 bases remaining between them. In nucleotides, the CDR3 is TGTGCCAGCAGCTTGGACAGGGTTTCCTACAATGAGCAGTTCTTC. Protein sequence: CASSLDRVSYNEQFF.